This TCR beta chain was recovered during a study of blood T cell repertoires in COVID-19. Study-level information: Sites across the United States, Italy and Spain contributed samples from acute and convalescent COVID-19.

The age range of participants was 18 to 89 years, with residence in more than 20 US areas. In assigning cohorts, the study relied on participant-reported clinical history. Authors' processing steps: It was from reference gene primer amplification that nucleated cell counts were estimated. TCRdb's table, derived via immunoSEQ multiplex PCR, lists solely in-frame clones and lacks some. V, J and clone size are taken as reported in that table, and D and trimming were inferred from the DNA itself. The sample lists a few hundred thousand clones, 88% occurring once. CDR1 and CDR2 (germline): GTSNPN, SVGIG (reference sequence). The V end was cut by 4 bases, the J end by 0 bases, with 9 bases between. CDR3 length: 13 amino acids.

The origin of this receptor is a woman aged 18-29 years who had recovered from COVID-19. The V and J genes are TRBV30 and TRBJ1-1; D is unresolved. The sequenced material came from PBMCs or T cells enriched from blood (not recorded which). The CDR3 loop is CAWIRELNTEAFF. CDR3 DNA: TGTGCCTGGATTAGGGAGTTGAACACTGAAGCTTTCTTT.